Detailed here is one T cell receptor beta chain. Its target is not known. The read terminates 3 residues before the CDR3 end, so the remaining end is supplied by the germline J gene. Germline CDR1 SGHNT, CDR2 YYREEE (reference sequence). The CDR3 is made up of 15 amino acids. Trimming shortened V by 0 bases and J by 3 bases, and 10 bases separated the two germline ends. TCR beta CDR3 amplified by multiplex PCR from roughly 1,100 ng genomic DNA. Clones were sequenced by immunoSEQ multiplex PCR, and TCRdb holds only the in-frame ones, with some missing. This sample's table has approximately 16,000 clones. This entry comes from a study of T cells in women clearing cervical HPV infection. Study details: With HLA typing for only a few women, HLA confounding remains possible.

Overall study results and limits: Cases carried less TRBV6-7 than controls: about 0.1% versus 0.15%. Combining TCR richness with V gene abundances gave roughly 0.8 AUC.

The chain has TRBV5-4 and TRBJ2-1, with a weak D call TRBD2 (5 bases). The sequence derives from a woman between 18 and 70 years old with a cervical HPV16 infection that either progressed to CIN3+ or cleared (not recorded which). Source material: blood buffy coat. This CDR3 is CASSLDSAYYNEQFF. The part of the CDR3 DNA that was read is TGTGCCAGCAGCTTGGATAGCGCCTACTACAATGAG.